These 5 T cell receptor beta chains originate from one sample sequenced in a study of STAT5B mutations in CD4+ large granular lymphocyte leukemia. Assay: immunoSEQ multiplex PCR; the TCRdb copy retains only in-frame clones and omits some. The sample includes roughly 34,000 clones, around 80% of them seen just once. Sequenced sample: CD4+ T cells from blood buffy coats. The receptor set was obtained from a human donor in good health.

This chain connects TRBV15 to TRBJ2-1, with 15 positions matching TRBD2. Per the germline V gene, CDR1 is LNHNV and CDR2 is YYDKDF (reference sequence). J was trimmed by 11 bases and V by 4 bases; bases with no gene match: 6. This CDR3 contains 15 residues. In DNA form, the CDR3 reads TGTGCCACCAGCAACGGACTAGCGGGAGGGCAGAAGCAGTTCTTC. Amino acid sequence: CATSNGLAGGQKQFF. The entire variable domain, with the rest obtained from reference TRBV15 and TRBJ2-1, is as follows: DAMVIQNPRYQVTQFGKPVTLSCSQTLNHNVMYWYQQKSSQAPKLLFHYYDKDFNNEADTPDNFQSRRPNTSFCFLDIRSPGLGDTAMYLCATSNGLAGGQKQFFGPGTRLTVL.

This chain connects TRBV5-6 to TRBJ2-7, with 8 bases lining up with TRBD1. CDR1 is SGHDT, CDR2 YYEEEE, per germline. The CDR3 consists of 14 residues. V lost 3 bases and J lost 2; bases outside the gene matches: 4. This chain's CDR3 is CASSSSGGPYEQYF. The CDR3 nucleotides are TGTGCCAGCAGCTCATCAGGGGGCCCCTACGAGCAGTACTTC.

The chain links TRBV7-2 to TRBJ2-2; 7 bases map to TRBD1. The CDR3 runs 15 residues. Germline loops: CDR1 SGHTA, CDR2 FQGNSA. The junction had 7 bases not matched to a gene; V was cut back by 5 bases and J by 4 bases. The CDR3 spells CASSLGTAGTGELFF. In DNA form, the CDR3 reads TGTGCCAGCAGCCTTGGGACAGCAGGCACCGGGGAGCTGTTTTTT.

The chain has TRBV5-1 and TRBJ2-7, with D unclear. Per germline, CDR1 SGHRS and CDR2 YFSETQ. V lost 0 bases and J 2 bases, leaving 6 bases between the germline ends. The CDR3 has 13 residues. CDR3 in amino acids: CASSLGSTYEQYF. The CDR3 DNA follows: TGCGCCAGCAGCTTGGGATCGACCTACGAGCAGTACTTC.

This clone came up once. J is TRBJ2-6 and V is TRBV10-2; either TRBD1 or TRBD2 may supply D (5 bases each). The V end lost 11 bases, the J end lost 2 bases, and 13 bases lay between the germline ends. Germline CDR1 reads WSHSY; CDR2 reads SAAADI. The CDR3 has 14 amino acids. DNA for the CDR3: TGCGCCTCACGGGACGAGACTGGGGCCAACGTCCTGACTTTC. The encoded protein is CASRDETGANVLTF.